Below, 14 T cell receptor beta chains from the same sample are listed, as sequenced in a study of T cells in Graves' hyperthyroidism and ophthalmopathy. Researchers took RNA transcripts and amplified the TCR beta CDR3 regions from them. First-round RT-PCR of the TCR CDR3 relied on the HTBI primer set. TCRdb re-analysed the multiplex PCR reads in MiXCR, keeping a single row per CDR3 protein. Here the sample spans approximately 400,000 distinct CDR3 sequences, around 14% being singletons. The sample comprised blood. Receptors originate from a woman aged 55 to 70 with Graves' hyperthyroidism.

This clonotype was seen many times. V is TRBV27 and J is TRBJ2-5; 7 bases agree with TRBD2. This CDR3 contains 14 residues. The ends lost 6 bases at V and 1 base at J; junction bases unmatched: 5. Germline V gene sequence: CDR1 MNHEY, CDR2 SMNVEV (reference sequence). CDR3 DNA sequence: TGTGCCAGCAGCATGGGACTAACCCAAGAGACCCAGTACTTC. This sequence encodes CASSMGLTQETQYF.

At least ten counts were recorded for this clonotype. In nucleotides, the CDR3 is TGTGCCAGCAGCCCAACAGGGGCAGCGAACACTGAAGCTTTCTTT. It specifies CASSPTGAANTEAFF. The genes are TRBV7-9 and TRBJ1-1, with 7 bases fitting TRBD1. V lost 5 bases and J lost 1; bases outside the gene matches: 7. The CDR3 contains 15 residues. Germline assignment: CDR1 SEHNR and CDR2 FQNEAQ (reference sequence).

This clonotype was found many times. The V call is TRBV5-1, the J call TRBJ2-7; D perhaps matches TRBD2 (5 bases). The germline CDR1 and CDR2 sequences are SGHRS and YFSETQ. This CDR3 has 14 residues. V lost 0 bases and J lost 2, with 9 bases in between. The chain's CDR3 is CASSLAAGPYEQYF. As DNA, the CDR3 is TGCGCCAGCAGCTTGGCTGCGGGTCCCTACGAGCAGTACTTC.

The V gene is TRBV11-2, the J gene TRBJ2-5; 12 nucleotides agree with TRBD1. Germline assignment: CDR1 SGHAT and CDR2 FQNNGV. V lost 8 bases and J lost 5; bases outside the gene matches: 9. The CDR3 runs to 15 residues. The CDR3 nucleotides are TGTGCCAGCCTATGGGGGGACAGGGGGCTTGAGACCCAGTACTTC. It specifies CASLWGDRGLETQYF.

This clonotype appeared a few times. The rearrangement uses TRBV3-1 and TRBJ1-1, with D possibly TRBD1 on 6 matching bases. Trimming removed 4 bases at V and 1 base at J, with 10 bases between. CDR1 and CDR2 from the germline V gene are LGHDT and YNNKEL (reference sequence). CDR3 size: 14 residues. This CDR3 reads CASSPQGRNTEAFF. For the CDR3, the DNA is TGTGCCAGCAGCCCACAGGGCCGGAACACTGAAGCTTTCTTT.

Many counts were recorded for this clonotype. The chain combines TRBV18 with TRBJ1-5; TRBD1 matches at 7 bases. The junction had 6 bases not matched to a gene; V was cut back by 5 bases and J by 5 bases. CDR1 and CDR2 from the germline V gene are KGHSH and LQKENI. The CDR3 extends over 14 amino acids. Written as DNA, the CDR3 is TGTGCCAGCTCAAAAACAGGGGAGGATCAGCCCCAGCATTTT. This translates into CASSKTGEDQPQHF. Full variable domain (rest looked up from reference TRBV18 and TRBJ1-5): NAGVMQNPRHLVRRRGQEARLRCSPMKGHSHVYWYRQLPEEGLKFMVYLQKENIIDESGMPKERFSAEFPKEGPSILRIQQVVRGDSAAYFCASSKTGEDQPQHFGDGTRLSIL.

There are many counts of this clonotype. The chain uses TRBV24-1 and TRBJ2-1, with 8 bases matching TRBD2. Losses at the gene ends were 3 bases for V and 6 bases for J; bases not matched to a gene: 6. The germline gives CDR1 KGHDR, CDR2 SFDVKD. This CDR3 has 15 residues. The CDR3 reads CATSDRLALGNEQFF. CDR3 nucleotide sequence: TGTGCCACCAGTGATAGACTAGCGCTAGGCAATGAGCAGTTCTTC.

This clonotype has ten or more counts. This chain uses TRBV14 with TRBJ2-4, with D possibly being TRBD2 (7 bases). The CDR3 totals 17 residues. CDR1 is SGHDN and CDR2 is FVKESK in the germline V gene. V lost 3 bases, J lost 0 bases, and 15 bases lay in between. CDR3 sequence (DNA): TGTGCCAGCAGCCAGGGGGGCCTAGCGGTAGCCAAAAACATTCAGTACTTC. Amino acids: CASSQGGLAVAKNIQYF.

A single count supports this clonotype. The chain has TRBV10-3 and TRBJ2-5; 12 bases fit TRBD2. The CDR3 is 15 residues long. Germline V gene data show CDR1 as ENHRY and CDR2 as SYGVKD. The J segment lost 1 base and the V segment lost 6 bases, leaving 3 bases of the junction unmatched. CDR3 DNA: TGTGCCATCAGGGAGACTAGCGGGGGCCAAGAGACCCAGTACTTC. The encoded protein is CAIRETSGGQETQYF.

The V and J genes are TRBV5-1 and TRBJ1-3; D uncertain. V was pared by 3 bases and J by 0 bases, with 10 bases between. The CDR3 spans 15 residues. Germline V gene sequence: CDR1 SGHRS, CDR2 YFSETQ. Written as DNA, the CDR3 is TGCGCCAGCAGCTCCTCACCGGACTCTGGAAACACCATATATTTT. Its translation is CASSSSPDSGNTIYF.

In its sample, this clonotype was seen a few times. The genes are TRBV10-2 and TRBJ1-1; D is undetermined. Per germline, CDR1 WSHSY and CDR2 SAAADI. With 3 bases removed from V and 10 bases from J, the gap between germline ends came to 21 bases. The CDR3 is 15 residues long. CDR3 sequence (DNA): TGCGCCAGCAGTGAACTCCGTTACCAGAGTATGAGAGCTTTCTTT. Its protein is CASSELRYQSMRAFF.

This clonotype was seen a handful of times. This rearrangement joins TRBV5-4 to TRBJ2-7; D possibly corresponds to TRBD2 (5 bases). Trimming removed 0 bases from V and 0 bases from J, with 13 bases in between. Germline values: CDR1 SGHNT, CDR2 YYREEE (reference sequence). The CDR3 contains 16 residues. The DNA for the CDR3 is TGTGCCAGCAGCTTGGGGGAGCGGCGGAGCTCCTACGAGCAGTACTTC. Translating gives CASSLGERRSSYEQYF.

The sample holds many counts of this clonotype. This chain connects TRBV7-3 to TRBJ2-7, with TRBD2 identical over 7 bases. Germline values: CDR1 SGHTA, CDR2 FQGTGA. The junction had 2 bases not matched to a gene; V was cut back by 1 base and J by 2 bases. The CDR3 totals 14 residues. This CDR3 reads CASSLNGRTYEQYF. The CDR3 region has the DNA TGTGCCAGCAGCTTAAACGGGAGGACCTACGAGCAGTACTTC. The entire variable domain, with the rest obtained from reference TRBV7-3 and TRBJ2-7, is as follows: GAGVSQTPSNKVTEKGKYVELRCDPISGHTALYWYRQSLGQGPEFLIYFQGTGAADDSGLPNDRFFAVRPEGSVSTLKIQRTERGDSAVYLCASSLNGRTYEQYFGPGTRLTVT.

This clonotype was seen many times. The chain couples TRBV9 to TRBJ2-2; D is undetermined. The germline gives CDR1 SGDLS, CDR2 YYNGEE. The CDR3 runs 12 residues. Deletions cut 1 base from V and 8 bases from J, with 6 bases between. The CDR3 coding sequence is TGTGCCAGCAGCGTAACTCAGGGGGAGCTGTTTTTT. It yields the protein CASSVTQGELFF.